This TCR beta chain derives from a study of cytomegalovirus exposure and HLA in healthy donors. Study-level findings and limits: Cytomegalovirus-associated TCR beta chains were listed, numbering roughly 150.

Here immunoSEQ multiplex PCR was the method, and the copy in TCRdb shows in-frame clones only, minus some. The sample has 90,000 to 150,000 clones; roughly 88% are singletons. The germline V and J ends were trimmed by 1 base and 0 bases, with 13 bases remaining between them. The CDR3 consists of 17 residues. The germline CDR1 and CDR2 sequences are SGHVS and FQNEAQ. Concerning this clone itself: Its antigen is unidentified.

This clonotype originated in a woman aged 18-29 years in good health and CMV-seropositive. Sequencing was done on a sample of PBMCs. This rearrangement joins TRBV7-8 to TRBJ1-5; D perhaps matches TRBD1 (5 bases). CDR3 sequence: CASSLGSQGYSNQPQHF. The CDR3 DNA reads TGTGCCAGCAGCTTAGGGTCCCAGGGCTATAGCAATCAGCCCCAGCATTTT.